These T cell receptor beta chains were read from a single sample in a study of neoadjuvant anti-PD-1 for oral cavity cancer. Clones were read by immunoSEQ multiplex PCR, and TCRdb kept only the in-frame ones, dropping some. Among 15,000 to 20,000 clones, approximately 70% were seen once, and the ten largest hold roughly 2.8%. The specimen was PBMCs, collected before nivolumab (anti-PD-1) treatment. Receptor source: a person aged 35-80 years with oral cavity squamous cell carcinoma. Each CDR3 is given with its conserved first and last residue. The order of the fields is clone size, J gene, D gene, V gene, CDR3 DNA, CDR3 protein. A D gene is named only where the DNA matches it firmly. Clone size is not always given. Where it is, it says once, few, many or a class for expanded clones.

NA | TRBJ1-5 | NA | TRBV5-8 | TGTGCCAGCAGCGGGAGCAACAATCAGCCCCAGCATTTT | CASSGSNNQPQHF
NA | TRBJ2-1 | NA | TRBV6-1 | TGTGCCAGCAGTGTAGGGGCAGTAAGTCGCGATGAGCAGTTCTTC | CASSVGAVSRDEQFF
once | TRBJ2-7 | NA | TRBV2 | TGTGCCAGCAGTCGGTCAGGCTCCTACGAGCAGTACTTC | CASSRSGSYEQYF
NA | TRBJ2-7 | NA | TRBV19 | TGTGCCAGTAGTCCTCCAGGCACTGCGGGTGGCTACGAGCAGTACTTC | CASSPPGTAGGYEQYF
NA | TRBJ1-1 | NA | TRBV6-1 | TGTGCCAGCAGTTGGACCGACACTGAAGCTTTCTTT | CASSWTDTEAFF
NA | TRBJ2-1 | TRBD2 | TRBV28 | TGTGCCAGCAGTCAAACCGGGACTAGCGGCCCCTACAATGAGCAGTTCTTC | CASSQTGTSGPYNEQFF
NA | TRBJ2-5 | NA | TRBV5-4 | TGTGCCAGCAGCTTGGGACAAGCAACAGAGACCCAGTACTTC | CASSLGQATETQYF
once | TRBJ2-7 | NA | TRBV7-6 | TGTGCCAGCAGCTTAGCGTTGGGGGCTACCTACGAGCAGTACTTC | CASSLALGATYEQYF
NA | TRBJ1-4 | TRBD1 | TRBV10-3 | TGTGCCATCAGCGGACAGGGAACTAATGAAAAACTGTTTTTT | CAISGQGTNEKLFF
NA | TRBJ2-2 | NA | TRBV7-9 | TGTGCCAGCAGCCAAGGACTGTACTTCGGGGAGCTGTTTTTT | CASSQGLYFGELFF
NA | TRBJ2-3 | TRBD2 | TRBV10-3 | TGTGCCATCAGTAGCGGGAGAGTAGATACGCAGTATTTT | CAISSGRVDTQYF
NA | TRBJ1-3 | NA | TRBV15 | TGTGCCATCCAGGGTTTCCCTGGAAACACCATATATTTT | CAIQGFPGNTIYF
NA | TRBJ2-1 | TRBD1 | TRBV7-8 | TGTGCCAGCAGCACGGGGACAGGGAGCTACAATGAGCAGTTCTTC | CASSTGTGSYNEQFF
NA | TRBJ1-5 | NA | TRBV29-1 | TGCAGCGTGGGACGGACGGAGGGCTATCAGCCCCAGCATTTT | CSVGRTEGYQPQHF
NA | TRBJ2-1 | TRBD1 | TRBV19 | TGTGCCAGTAGCCATATTCCGGGACAGGGGAATGAGCAGTTCTTC | CASSHIPGQGNEQFF
few | TRBJ2-7 | NA | TRBV19 | TGTGCCAGTAGTATCGCCTCTAGCAGTTCCTACGAGCAGTACTTC | CASSIASSSSYEQYF
NA | TRBJ2-7 | NA | TRBV10-3 | TGTGCCATCAGTGAGGGGTCGGTCTACGAGCAGTACTTC | CAISEGSVYEQYF
few | TRBJ1-2 | NA | TRBV18 | TGTGCCAGCTCGCTCCGGGGGGGTGGCTACACCTTC | CASSLRGGGYTF
NA | TRBJ2-7 | TRBD2 | TRBV6-5 | TGTGCCAGCAGCCCGGGGGTAGCGGGGGGATACGAGCAGTACTTC | CASSPGVAGGYEQYF
NA | TRBJ1-3 | NA | TRBV7-6 | TGTGCCAGCAGCTTAGACCCTCGGGTCTTAACTGGAAACACCATATATTTT | CASSLDPRVLTGNTIYF
once | TRBJ2-3 | NA | TRBV10-3 | TGTGCCATCAGAACTATCGGCACAGATACGCAGTATTTT | CAIRTIGTDTQYF
NA | TRBJ1-1 | TRBD1 | TRBV7-3 | TGTGCCAGCAGCTCAAGACAGGGTACTGAAGCTTTCTTT | CASSSRQGTEAFF
NA | TRBJ2-2 | TRBD2 | TRBV30 | TGTGCCTGGAGTTTAGCGGGTTCGGTCGGGGAGCTGTTTTTT | CAWSLAGSVGELFF
NA | TRBJ2-7 | TRBD2 | TRBV5-1 | TGCGCCAGCAGCCTCACTAGCGGGGGAACCTACGAGCAGTACTTC | CASSLTSGGTYEQYF
NA | TRBJ1-5 | NA | TRBV30 | TGTGCCTGGAGTAGCTACGGGGCTAATCAGCCCCAGCATTTT | CAWSSYGANQPQHF
NA | TRBJ2-3 | NA | TRBV19 | TGTGCCAGTAGCTTTAGCGGAGGCCCCACAGATACGCAGTATTTT | CASSFSGGPTDTQYF
NA | TRBJ2-7 | TRBD1 | TRBV11-2 | TGTGCCAGCAGCAAACGACCCGGACAGGGTGATACCTCCTACGAGCAGTACTTC | CASSKRPGQGDTSYEQYF
NA | TRBJ2-1 | TRBD2 | TRBV2 | TGTGCCAGCAGTCTGGGACTAGCGGACCAGTTCTTC | CASSLGLADQFF
NA | TRBJ2-5 | NA | TRBV28 | TGTGCCAGCAGTCCCCATGAGACCCAGTACTTC | CASSPHETQYF
NA | TRBJ2-5 | TRBD2 | TRBV4-1 | TGCGCCAGCAGGTCCCAAGTTGCGGGAGTCCCCCAAGAGACCCAGTACTTC | CASRSQVAGVPQETQYF
NA | TRBJ2-7 | NA | TRBV11-2 | TGTGCCAGCAGCCCCCAAGCAGGGGTGAGCGAGCAGTACTTC | CASSPQAGVSEQYF
NA | TRBJ2-1 | NA | TRBV6-1 | TGTGCCAGCAGTGAATTTTCGGTGGAGTTCTCCTACAATGAGCAGTTCTTC | CASSEFSVEFSYNEQFF
NA | TRBJ2-7 | TRBD1 | TRBV5-5 | TGTGCCAGCAGGCTGGGACAGGGGGCGCTTGGCGAGCAGTACTTC | CASRLGQGALGEQYF
NA | TRBJ2-2 | NA | TRBV7-3 | TGTGCCAGCAGCTTAGGCCCGGCGGCCGGGGAGCTGTTTTTT | CASSLGPAAGELFF
NA | TRBJ2-1 | TRBD2 | TRBV28 | TGTGCCAGCACCGTTAGCGGGAATAATGAGCAGTTCTTC | CASTVSGNNEQFF
NA | TRBJ2-1 | TRBD2 | TRBV10-3 | TGTGCCACCGGGACTACAATCGTCAATGAGCAGTTCTTC | CATGTTIVNEQFF
NA | TRBJ1-5 | NA | TRBV30 | TGTGCCTGGAGTGTATCGGAGAATCAGCCCCAGCATTTT | CAWSVSENQPQHF
NA | TRBJ2-1 | TRBD2 | TRBV10-3 | TGTGCCACCGGGGGGCTAGCGGGATCCTACAATGAGCAGTTCTTC | CATGGLAGSYNEQFF
NA | TRBJ2-2 | NA | TRBV9 | TGTGCCAGCAGCTCCCTGAAGGCGGGGAACACCGGGGAGCTGTTTTTT | CASSSLKAGNTGELFF
NA | TRBJ2-1 | TRBD2 | TRBV28 | TGTGCCAGCAGTTTTCTAGCGGGAGACTCTAATGAGCAGTTCTTC | CASSFLAGDSNEQFF
NA | TRBJ2-1 | NA | TRBV7-7 | TGTGCTAGCAGCTTAGGCGGAGGGTCCAATGAGCAGTTCTTC | CASSLGGGSNEQFF
NA | TRBJ2-5 | NA | TRBV10-1 | TGCGCCAGCAGTGTCGACGTGATAAAAAGGTGGGAGACCCAGTACTTC | CASSVDVIKRWETQYF
NA | TRBJ1-1 | NA | TRBV6-5 | TGTGCCAGCAGACTCCAGGGGCCCCCCACTGAAGCTTTCTTT | CASRLQGPPTEAFF